A selection of T cell receptor beta chains follows, all from one sample in a study of breast tumors, draining lymph nodes, adjacent tissues. TCRdb reprocessed the multiplex PCR reads via MiXCR and lists one record per CDR3 protein. The sample has fewer than 200,000 distinct CDR3 sequences, approximately 33% seen once; the top ten hold around 4.5%. Sequencing input: axillary lymph node tissue. The source of these receptors is a female donor with breast cancer. Some clones in this sample may be carry-over from other donors' samples. CDR3s include the opening cysteine and the closing phenylalanine or tryptophan. The D gene is left open where the match is weak. Size is stated for part of the rows, as once, few or many counts, or as a class when the clone is expanded.

abundance	v_gene	d_gene	j_gene	CDR3nt	CDR3aa
many	TRBV5-5	-	TRBJ1-5	TGTGCCAGCAGCCGACTGGACACGGCGGGGAATCAGCCCCAGCATTTT	CASSRLDTAGNQPQHF
once	TRBV5-1	-	TRBJ1-2	-	CASSSAPVYEQYFGPGSHIYGYTF
medium-sized	TRBV2	TRBD1	TRBJ1-4	TGTGCCAGCAGGGGGGGACAGTACCTCGAAAAACTGTTTTTT	CASRGGQYLEKLFF
many	TRBV20-1	-	TRBJ2-7	TGCAGTGCTAGAGTCGGGGGAAACCCCTACGAGCAGTACTTC	CSARVGGNPYEQYF
-	TRBV25-1	-	TRBJ2-2	TGTGCCCGCAGTGAAGAGGCGGGGCCCCGCACCGGGGATCTGTTTTTT	CARSEEAGPRTGDLFF
-	TRBV19	-	TRBJ1-4	TGTGCCAGTAATTCAGCGGGAGTCTACACCGGGGACGATGAAAAACTGTTTTTT	CASNSAGVYTGDDEKLFF
many	TRBV7-9	-	TRBJ1-2	TGTGCCAGCAGCAGACTGGAGATCCCGGGTGGCTACACCTTC	CASSRLEIPGGYTF
few	TRBV6-5	-	TRBJ1-1	TGTGCCAGCATCGAGAACACTGAAGCTTTCTTT	CASIENTEAFF
many	TRBV6-1	TRBD2	TRBJ2-3	TGTGCCAGCATACTAGCGGAGCTCACAGATACGCAGTATTTT	CASILAELTDTQYF
many	TRBV7-9	-	TRBJ2-5	TGTGCCAGCGATGGGGGGGAGACCCAGTACTTC	CASDGGETQYF
-	TRBV24-1	TRBD1	TRBJ2-3	TGTGCCACCAGTGAGGGACAGGGGAACTCAGATACGCAGTATTTT	CATSEGQGNSDTQYF
-	TRBV7-3	-	TRBJ2-5	TGTGCCAGCAGCGTCGGGGGTTCCGGGACTGGGGGGGGCCCAGAGACCCAGTACTTC	CASSVGGSGTGGGPETQYF
-	TRBV10-2	TRBD1	TRBJ2-3	TGCGCCAGCAGTGTTGGACAGGGGGCATATACGCAGTATTTT	CASSVGQGAYTQYF
-	TRBV19	-	TRBJ1-6	TGTGCCAGTAGTATTGGGGCAGCGGTAAATTCACCCCTCCACTTT	CASSIGAAVNSPLHF
few	TRBV20-1	-	TRBJ2-4	TGCAGTGCTATATCCTCGGGTAGACTAGCCAAAAACATTCAGTACTTC	CSAISSGRLAKNIQYF
few	TRBV5-4	-	TRBJ1-2	TGTGCCAGCAGACCATCGGACACGGGGCGAGGTTATGGCTACACCTTC	CASRPSDTGRGYGYTF
-	TRBV20-1	-	TRBJ2-5	TGCAGTGCTAGGTCGGGGGGCGTCCGCGAGACCCAGTACTTC	CSARSGGVRETQYF
many	TRBV19	TRBD2	TRBJ2-1	TGTGCCAGTCTGGACGGAGCGGGAGGTCACAATGAGCAGTTCTTC	CASLDGAGGHNEQFF
many	TRBV7-2	TRBD2	TRBJ2-5	TGTGCCAGCAGCTTACGGTTTGATAGCGGGGGTAAAGAGACCCAGTACTTC	CASSLRFDSGGKETQYF